Below, 15 T cell receptor beta chains from the same sample are listed, as sequenced in a study of shared clonotypes between healthy human individuals. Sequencing was performed with immunoSEQ multiplex PCR; in TCRdb, only in-frame clones are kept and a portion is missing. The sample holds 1.4 million or so clones, 98% seen once. Input material: naive CD4+ T cells sorted from blood. Subset reported: CD45RA+ positively selected. The receptor set was obtained from a man younger than 40 in good health.

This chain connects TRBV6-5 to TRBJ1-2; no firm D call. There are 11 residues in the CDR3. Germline CDR1 and CDR2: MNHEY and SVGAGI. Trimming cost V 5 bases and J 6 bases, with 7 bases left between them. CDR3 sequence reads: CASSRGDGYTF. In DNA, the CDR3 is TGTGCCAGCAGTAGAGGAGATGGCTACACCTTC.

The V and J genes are TRBV7-8 and TRBJ2-7; weak D call: TRBD1 (5 bases). The CDR3 runs to 13 residues. From germline, CDR1 is SGHVS and CDR2 FQNEAQ. V shed 7 bases and J shed 3 bases, with 13 bases lying between them. The CDR3 nucleotides read TGTGCCAGCACTTTGACAGTCTTCTACGAGCAGTACTTC. It encodes CASTLTVFYEQYF.

The rearrangement links TRBV10-3 to TRBJ2-1, with 12 bases that match TRBD2. J gave up 7 bases and V 3 bases, and 10 bases lay outside the gene matches. The germline V gene encodes CDR1 ENHRY and CDR2 SYGVKD. This CDR3 spans 17 amino acids. The DNA for the CDR3 is TGTGCCATCAGTGAACATGGGCTAGCGGGAGGGGGAAATGAGCAGTTCTTC. It is translated as CAISEHGLAGGGNEQFF.

The chain combines TRBV28 with TRBJ2-1, with 7 bases that match TRBD2. Per germline, CDR1 MDHEN and CDR2 SYDVKM. The CDR3 covers 17 residues. Germline trimming cut 3 bases from V and 6 bases from J; bases unmatched to any gene: 14. DNA of the CDR3: TGTGCCAGCAGTTTGGCGGGCTTAGCGGGCGGGCTCAATGAGCAGTTCTTC. The encoded protein is CASSLAGLAGGLNEQFF.

The chain employs TRBV10-2 and TRBJ1-1; 7 bases fit TRBD1. Germline V gives CDR1 WSHSY, CDR2 SAAADI. This CDR3 has 12 amino acids. V lost 7 bases and J lost 4; bases outside the gene matches: 3. CDR3 protein: CASKDRVTEAFF. The DNA of the CDR3 is TGCGCCAGCAAAGACAGGGTCACTGAAGCTTTCTTT.

This chain connects TRBV7-6 to TRBJ2-3, with a weak D call TRBD2 (6 bases). V lost 1 base and J lost 10, with 12 bases in between. Germline V gene data show CDR1 as SGHVS and CDR2 as FNYEAQ. This CDR3 has 13 amino acids. CDR3 protein: CASSLGGTSSQYF. The CDR3 DNA follows: TGTGCCAGCAGCTTAGGAGGGACTTCTTCGCAGTATTTT.

The chain recombines TRBV30 with TRBJ1-5, with unresolved D. Trimming pared 4 bases from V and 3 bases from J, leaving 22 bases between. The CDR3 sequence is 17 residues long. Per the germline V gene, CDR1 is GTSNPN and CDR2 is SVGIG (reference sequence). CDR3 residues: CAWNPQAPRRINQPQHF. The DNA of the CDR3 is TGTGCCTGGAACCCGCAGGCCCCACGGCGCATCAATCAGCCCCAGCATTTT. Variable domain in full (rest from reference TRBV30 and TRBJ1-5): SQTIHQWPATLVQPVGSPLSLECTVEGTSNPNLYWYRQAAGRGLQLLFYSVGIGQISSEVPQNLSASRPQDRQFILSSKKLLLSDSGFYLCAWNPQAPRRINQPQHFGDGTRLSIL.

This chain links TRBV5-1 with TRBJ2-1; TRBD2 matches at 8 bases. Trimming removed 2 bases from V and 4 bases from J; junction bases left unmatched: 14. This CDR3 region has 18 residues. Per the germline V gene, CDR1 is SGHRS and CDR2 is YFSETQ. CDR3 residues: CASSFPRPRAGGYNEQFF. CDR3 DNA: TGCGCCAGCAGCTTTCCCAGGCCAAGGGCGGGAGGATACAATGAGCAGTTCTTC.

V usage is TRBV30 and J usage is TRBJ1-5; D not resolved. The CDR3 length is 13 residues. The V and J ends lost 3 bases and 0 bases respectively, with 6 bases between them. In germline, CDR1 is GTSNPN, CDR2 SVGIG (reference sequence). In DNA form, the CDR3 reads TGTGCCTGGAGAGGGAGTAGCAATCAGCCCCAGCATTTT. It encodes CAWRGSSNQPQHF.

The chain combines TRBV7-2 with TRBJ2-5; no clear D gene. CDR1 and CDR2 (germline): SGHTA, FQGNSA. V was cut by 3 bases and J by 5 bases, with 10 bases left in between. There are 13 residues in the CDR3. The CDR3 loop reads CASSFSGVETQYF. The CDR3 DNA sequence: TGTGCCAGCAGCTTTAGTGGGGTGGAGACCCAGTACTTC.

The chain employs TRBV13 and TRBJ2-5; D gene unclear. V was cut by 2 bases and J by 1 base, with 11 bases left in between. In germline, CDR1 is PRHDT, CDR2 FYEKMQ (reference sequence). This CDR3 contains 15 residues. CDR3 region: CASSLRTLSQETQYF. The CDR3 nucleotides read TGTGCCAGCAGCTTACGCACATTGAGCCAAGAGACCCAGTACTTC.

This chain links TRBV25-1 with TRBJ2-7, with a possible D match to TRBD2 (5 bases). Trimming took 4 bases from V and 4 from J, leaving 11 bases between them. Per the germline V gene, CDR1 is MGHDK and CDR2 is SYGVNS. The CDR3 runs 13 residues. CDR3 nucleotide sequence: TGTGCCAGCAGTGTAAGCGGCTCTTACGAGCAGTACTTC. This translates into CASSVSGSYEQYF.

This clone was detected only once. The chain carries TRBV25-1 and TRBJ2-2; D is perhaps TRBD1 (6 bases). The germline V gene has CDR1 MGHDK and CDR2 SYGVNS. Trimming shortened V by 4 bases and J by 4 bases, and 13 bases separated the two germline ends. The CDR3 runs 15 residues. CDR3: CASSGRDRITGELFF. For the CDR3, the DNA is TGTGCCAGCAGTGGGAGAGACAGGATCACCGGGGAGCTGTTTTTT.

The chain uses TRBV7-3 and TRBJ2-3; D is uncertain. This CDR3 contains 13 residues. CDR1 is SGHTA and CDR2 is FQGTGA in the germline V gene. Between the trimmed V and J ends, which lost 5 bases and 3 bases, there was a span of 9 bases. The CDR3: CASSTKSTDTQYF. CDR3 DNA: TGTGCCAGCAGCACAAAGTCGACAGATACGCAGTATTTT.

The rearrangement joins TRBV10-1 to TRBJ2-7, with D perhaps TRBD1 (5 bases). The V gene's germline CDR1 is WNHNN and CDR2 SYGVQD (reference sequence). This CDR3 comprises 13 residues. V lost 2 bases and J 2 bases, leaving 7 bases between the germline ends. The CDR3 DNA reads TGCGCCAGCAGTGAGACAGGTACCTACGAGCAGTACTTC. Residues: CASSETGTYEQYF.